Included here is one T cell receptor (beta chain) sequence, with context. With 7 bases clipped from V and 10 bases from J, the junction kept 24 bases outside the gene matches. This CDR3 comprises 16 residues. CDR1 is GTSNPN and CDR2 is SVGIG in the germline V gene (reference sequence). The sample belongs to a study of OX40 agonist ivuxolimab in advanced cancers. Repertoires were generated with immunoSEQ multiplex PCR, while TCRdb's copy carries only in-frame clones and drops some. The table records 56,000 or so clones, about 80% of them present only once. The clonotype was recovered from an adult with an advanced solid tumor such as melanoma, head and neck, liver or kidney cancer. This material consisted of CD4+ or CD8+ T cells sorted from blood, taken in a trial of the OX40 agonist ivuxolimab. The chain is built from TRBV30 and TRBJ1-1; 7 nucleotides match TRBD1. CDR3 nucleotides: TGTGCCTCCGATCCGGGACAGACGCTTTGGGAGACGGGAGCTTTCTTT. The encoded protein is CASDPGQTLWETGAFF.